This T cell receptor (beta chain) was sequenced for a study of blood T cell repertoires in COVID-19. With 5 bases removed from V and 3 bases from J, the gap between germline ends came to 14 bases. CDR1 MNHEY and CDR2 SVGAGI come from the germline V gene. The CDR3 length is 14 residues. Sequencing used immunoSEQ multiplex PCR; TCRdb keeps in-frame clones, though not all of them. The repertoire holds roughly 190,000 clones, roughly 84% seen once, with 3.2% in the top ten. The receptor was isolated from a woman aged 30 to 39 who had been exposed to COVID-19. What was sequenced was PBMCs or T cells enriched from blood (not recorded which). The chain combines TRBV6-5 with TRBJ2-7; the D gene is possibly TRBD2 (5 bases). The CDR3 spells CASSNPLAGYEQYF. The CDR3 coding sequence is TGTGCCAGCAGTAACCCATTGGCGGGCTACGAGCAGTACTTC.